This TCR beta chain was captured in a study of Ad26.COV2.S vaccination and SARS-CoV-2 variants. About the research overall: The COV1001 Ad26.COV2.S trial arm included the donor. In the study, Ad26.COV2.S was injected intramuscularly once, or twice 56 days apart.

V lost 0 bases and J lost 8, with 8 bases in between. The CDR3 is 13 amino acids. Germline-derived CDR1 and CDR2 are LGHNA and YSLEER. Treatment noted: some 20 received Ad26.COV2.S at low or high dose, single or two shots; about 5 received placebo; per-sample allocation not given. Sampling took place 63 days after the first vaccine or placebo injection. The administered vaccine (an Ad26 vector) expressed Wuhan-strain SARS-CoV-2 spike. General study findings and limits: Possible underestimation of total T cell responses by the TCR breadth and depth analyses was noted.

Sequenced by immunoSEQ multiplex PCR; TCRdb stores in-frame clones only, minus some. The sample holds about 470,000 clones; roughly 91% are singletons and the top ten take less than 4.5%. Points on this clone: Its antigen is not identified.

Sequenced material: peripheral blood, taken in a trial of Ad26.COV2.S vaccine versus placebo. This chain uses TRBV4-3 with TRBJ2-1; D is undetermined. The receptor was derived from a person aged 18 to 59 who received the Ad26.COV2.S COVID-19 vaccine or a placebo. The CDR3 here is CASSQERTYEQFF. CDR3 sequence (DNA): TGCGCCAGCAGCCAAGAGCGCACATATGAGCAGTTCTTC.